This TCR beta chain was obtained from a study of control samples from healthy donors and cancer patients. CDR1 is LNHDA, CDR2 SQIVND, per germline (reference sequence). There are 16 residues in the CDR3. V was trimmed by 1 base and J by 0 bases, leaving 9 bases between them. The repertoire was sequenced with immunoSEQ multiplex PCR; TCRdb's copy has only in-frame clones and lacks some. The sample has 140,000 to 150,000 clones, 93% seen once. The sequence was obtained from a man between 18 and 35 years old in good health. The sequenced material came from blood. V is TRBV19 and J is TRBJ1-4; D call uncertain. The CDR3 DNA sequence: TGTGCCAGTAGTATAGGTGGGGTCGCAACTAATGAAAAACTGTTTTTT. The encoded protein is CASSIGGVATNEKLFF.